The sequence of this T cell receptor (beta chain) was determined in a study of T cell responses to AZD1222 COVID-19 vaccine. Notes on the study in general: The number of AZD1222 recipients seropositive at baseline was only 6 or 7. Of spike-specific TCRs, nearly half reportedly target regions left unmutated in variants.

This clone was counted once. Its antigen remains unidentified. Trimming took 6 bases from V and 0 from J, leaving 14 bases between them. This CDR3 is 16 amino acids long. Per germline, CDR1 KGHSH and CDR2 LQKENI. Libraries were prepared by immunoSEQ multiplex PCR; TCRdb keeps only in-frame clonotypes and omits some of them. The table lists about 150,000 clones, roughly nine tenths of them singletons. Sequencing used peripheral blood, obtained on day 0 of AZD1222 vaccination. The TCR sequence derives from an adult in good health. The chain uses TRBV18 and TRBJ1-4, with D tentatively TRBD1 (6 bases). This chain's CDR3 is CASSPQGLTTNEKLFF. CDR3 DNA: TGTGCCAGCTCCCCCCAGGGGCTCACAACTAATGAAAAACTGTTTTTT.